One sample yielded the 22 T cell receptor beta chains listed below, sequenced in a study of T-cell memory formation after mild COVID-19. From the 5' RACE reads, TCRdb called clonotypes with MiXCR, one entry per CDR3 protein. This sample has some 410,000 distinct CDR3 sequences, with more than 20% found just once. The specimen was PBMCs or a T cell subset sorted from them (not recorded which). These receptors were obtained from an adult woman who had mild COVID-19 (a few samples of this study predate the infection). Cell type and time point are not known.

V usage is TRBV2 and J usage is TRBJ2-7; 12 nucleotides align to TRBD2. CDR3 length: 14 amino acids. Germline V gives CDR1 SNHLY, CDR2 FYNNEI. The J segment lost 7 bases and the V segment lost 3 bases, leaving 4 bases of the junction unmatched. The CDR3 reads CASSDRLAGVEQYF. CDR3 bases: TGTGCCAGCAGTGATAGACTAGCGGGAGTGGAGCAGTACTTC. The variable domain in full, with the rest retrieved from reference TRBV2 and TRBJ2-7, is EPEVTQTPSHQVTQMGQEVILRCVPISNHLYFYWYRQILGQKVEFLVSFYNNEISEKSEIFDDQFSVERPDGSNFTLKIRSTKLEDSAMYFCASSDRLAGVEQYFGPGTRLTVT.

The CDR3 loop is CASSLERRGTEAFF. Here the CDR3 DNA reads TGTGCCAGCAGCTTAGAGAGGAGGGGCACTGAAGCTTTCTTT. This chain links TRBV7-6 with TRBJ1-1, with a possible D match to TRBD1 (5 bases). The germline V and J ends were trimmed by 1 base and 4 bases, with 10 bases remaining between them. The germline gives CDR1 SGHVS, CDR2 FNYEAQ. CDR3 size: 14 residues.

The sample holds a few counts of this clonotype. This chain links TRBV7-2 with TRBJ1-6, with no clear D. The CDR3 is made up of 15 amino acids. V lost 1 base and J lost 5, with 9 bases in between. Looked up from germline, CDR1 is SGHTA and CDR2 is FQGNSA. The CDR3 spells CASSLVPGDNSPLHF. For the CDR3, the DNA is TGTGCCAGCAGCTTAGTACCTGGGGATAATTCACCCCTCCACTTT.

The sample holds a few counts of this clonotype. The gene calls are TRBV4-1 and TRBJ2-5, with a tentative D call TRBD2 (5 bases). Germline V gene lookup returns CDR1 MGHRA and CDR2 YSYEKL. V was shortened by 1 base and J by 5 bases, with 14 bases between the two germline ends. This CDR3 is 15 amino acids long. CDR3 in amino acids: CASSQAPSPWETQYF. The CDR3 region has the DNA TGCGCCAGCAGCCAAGCTCCTAGCCCCTGGGAGACCCAGTACTTC.

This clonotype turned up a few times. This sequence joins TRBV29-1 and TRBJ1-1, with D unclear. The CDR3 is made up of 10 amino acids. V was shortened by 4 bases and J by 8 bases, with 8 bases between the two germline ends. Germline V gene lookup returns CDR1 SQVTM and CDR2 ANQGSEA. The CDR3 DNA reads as TGCAGCGTTGCCGGGAAAGAAGCTTTCTTT. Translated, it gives CSVAGKEAFF.

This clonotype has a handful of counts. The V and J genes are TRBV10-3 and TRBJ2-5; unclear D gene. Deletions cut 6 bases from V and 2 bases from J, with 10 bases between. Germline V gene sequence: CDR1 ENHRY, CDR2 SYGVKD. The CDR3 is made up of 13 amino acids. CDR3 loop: CAISRDKQETQYF. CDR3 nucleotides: TGTGCCATCAGCCGAGACAAACAAGAGACCCAGTACTTC.

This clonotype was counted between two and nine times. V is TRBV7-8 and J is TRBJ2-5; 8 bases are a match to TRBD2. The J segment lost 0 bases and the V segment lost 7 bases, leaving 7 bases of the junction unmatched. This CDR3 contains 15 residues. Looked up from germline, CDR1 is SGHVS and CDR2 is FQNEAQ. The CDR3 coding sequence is TGTGCCAGCACCTTGGGAGCGGGGGACCAAGAGACCCAGTACTTC. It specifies CASTLGAGDQETQYF.

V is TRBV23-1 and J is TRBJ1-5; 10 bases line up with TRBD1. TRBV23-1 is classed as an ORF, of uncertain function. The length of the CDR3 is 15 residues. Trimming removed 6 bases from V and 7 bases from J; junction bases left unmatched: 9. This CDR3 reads CASSRPGQGGQPQHF. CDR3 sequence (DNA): TGCGCCAGCAGCCGACCCGGACAGGGGGGACAGCCCCAGCATTTT.

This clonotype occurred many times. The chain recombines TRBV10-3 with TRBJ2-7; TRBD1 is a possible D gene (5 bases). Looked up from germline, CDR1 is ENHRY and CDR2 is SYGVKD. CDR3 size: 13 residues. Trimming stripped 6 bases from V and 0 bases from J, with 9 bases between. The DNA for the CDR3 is TGTGCCATCAGCCCGGACAACTCCTACGAGCAGTACTTC. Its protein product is CAISPDNSYEQYF.

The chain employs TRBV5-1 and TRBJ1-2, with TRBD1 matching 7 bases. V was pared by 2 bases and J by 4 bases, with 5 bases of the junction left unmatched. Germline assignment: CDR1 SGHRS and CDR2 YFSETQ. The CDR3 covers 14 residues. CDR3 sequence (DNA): TGCGCCAGCAGCTTCGAGACAGGGAGCTATGGCTACACCTTC. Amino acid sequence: CASSFETGSYGYTF.

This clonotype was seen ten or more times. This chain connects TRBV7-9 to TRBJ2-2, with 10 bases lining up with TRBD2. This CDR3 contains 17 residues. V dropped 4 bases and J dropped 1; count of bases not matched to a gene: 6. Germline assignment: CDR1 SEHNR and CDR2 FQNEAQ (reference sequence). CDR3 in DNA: TGTGCCAGCAGCTCACCTTCTAGCGGGAGGAACACCGGGGAGCTGTTTTTT. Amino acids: CASSSPSSGRNTGELFF.

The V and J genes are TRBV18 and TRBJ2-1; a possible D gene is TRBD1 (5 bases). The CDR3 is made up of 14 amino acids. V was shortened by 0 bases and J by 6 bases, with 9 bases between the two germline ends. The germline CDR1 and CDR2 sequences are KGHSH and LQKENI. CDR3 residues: CASSPPSRANEQFF. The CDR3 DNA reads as TGTGCCAGCTCACCACCCTCCAGGGCCAATGAGCAGTTCTTC.

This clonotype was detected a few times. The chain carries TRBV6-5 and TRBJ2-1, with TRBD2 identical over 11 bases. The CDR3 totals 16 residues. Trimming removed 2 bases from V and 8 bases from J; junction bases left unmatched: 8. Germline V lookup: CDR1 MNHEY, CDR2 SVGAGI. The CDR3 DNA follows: TGTGCCAGCAGTTACAACTTAGCGGGAGGGCCCGATGAGCAGTTCTTC. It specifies CASSYNLAGGPDEQFF.

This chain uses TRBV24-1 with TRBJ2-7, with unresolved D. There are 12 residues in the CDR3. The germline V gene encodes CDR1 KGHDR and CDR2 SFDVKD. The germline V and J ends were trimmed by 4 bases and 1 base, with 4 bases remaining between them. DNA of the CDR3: TGTGCCACCAGTGACTTATCCTACGAGCAGTACTTC. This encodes CATSDLSYEQYF.

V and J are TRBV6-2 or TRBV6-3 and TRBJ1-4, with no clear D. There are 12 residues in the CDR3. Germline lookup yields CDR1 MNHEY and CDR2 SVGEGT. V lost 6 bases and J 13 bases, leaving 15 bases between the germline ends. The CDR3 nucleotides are TGTGCCAGCAGCCCAGGAACTCCGAGACTGTTTTTT. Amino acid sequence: CASSPGTPRLFF.

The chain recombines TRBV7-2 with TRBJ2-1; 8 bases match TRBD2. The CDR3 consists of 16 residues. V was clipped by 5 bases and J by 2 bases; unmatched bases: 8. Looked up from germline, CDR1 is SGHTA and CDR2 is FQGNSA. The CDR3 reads CASSQSGSRPYNEQFF. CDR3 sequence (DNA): TGTGCCAGCAGCCAAAGCGGGAGCAGACCCTACAATGAGCAGTTCTTC. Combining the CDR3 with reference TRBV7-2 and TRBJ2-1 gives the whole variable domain GAGVSQSPSNKVTEKGKDVELRCDPISGHTALYWYRQSLGQGLEFLIYFQGNSAPDKSGLPSDRFSAERTGGSVSTLTIQRTQQEDSAVYLCASSQSGSRPYNEQFFGPGTRLTVL.

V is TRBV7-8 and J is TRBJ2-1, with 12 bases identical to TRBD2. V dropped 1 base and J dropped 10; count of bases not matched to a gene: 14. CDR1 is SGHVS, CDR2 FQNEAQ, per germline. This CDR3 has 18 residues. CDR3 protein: CASSLDTDWTSGIQEQFF. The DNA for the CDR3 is TGTGCCAGCAGCTTAGATACTGATTGGACTAGCGGGATCCAGGAGCAGTTCTTC.

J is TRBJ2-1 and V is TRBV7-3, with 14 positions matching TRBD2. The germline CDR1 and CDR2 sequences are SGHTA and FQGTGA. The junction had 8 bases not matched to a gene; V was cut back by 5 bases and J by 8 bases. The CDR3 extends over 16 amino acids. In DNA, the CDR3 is TGTGCCAGCAGCGTCACCGGGACTAGCGGGAGCCATGAGCAGTTCTTC. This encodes CASSVTGTSGSHEQFF.

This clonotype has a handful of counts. The CDR3 region is CASSPTPTKGQETQYF. DNA of the CDR3: TGCGCCAGCAGCCCAACACCGACCAAGGGCCAAGAGACCCAGTACTTC. This chain uses TRBV4-3 with TRBJ2-5; D is uncertain. From germline, CDR1 is LGHNA and CDR2 YSLEER. CDR3 size: 16 residues. The V end was cut by 4 bases, the J end by 1 base, with 16 bases between.

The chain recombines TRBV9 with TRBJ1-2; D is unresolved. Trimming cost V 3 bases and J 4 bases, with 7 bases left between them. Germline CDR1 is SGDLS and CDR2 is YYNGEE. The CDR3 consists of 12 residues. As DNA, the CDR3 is TGTGCCAGCAGCGGAAAGGGCTATGGCTACACCTTC. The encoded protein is CASSGKGYGYTF.

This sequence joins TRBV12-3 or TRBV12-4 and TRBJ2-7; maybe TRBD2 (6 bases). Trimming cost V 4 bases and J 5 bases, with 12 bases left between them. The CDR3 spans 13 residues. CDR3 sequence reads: CASSSTGSDEQYF. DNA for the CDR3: TGTGCCAGCAGTTCAACCGGGAGTGACGAGCAGTACTTC.

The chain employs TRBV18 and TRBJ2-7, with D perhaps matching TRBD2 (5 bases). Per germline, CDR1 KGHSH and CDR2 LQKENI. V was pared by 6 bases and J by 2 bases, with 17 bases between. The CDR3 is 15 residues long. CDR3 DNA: TGTGCCAGCTCGCTTACTCTAGCTGAAGCCTACGAGCAGTACTTC. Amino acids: CASSLTLAEAYEQYF.